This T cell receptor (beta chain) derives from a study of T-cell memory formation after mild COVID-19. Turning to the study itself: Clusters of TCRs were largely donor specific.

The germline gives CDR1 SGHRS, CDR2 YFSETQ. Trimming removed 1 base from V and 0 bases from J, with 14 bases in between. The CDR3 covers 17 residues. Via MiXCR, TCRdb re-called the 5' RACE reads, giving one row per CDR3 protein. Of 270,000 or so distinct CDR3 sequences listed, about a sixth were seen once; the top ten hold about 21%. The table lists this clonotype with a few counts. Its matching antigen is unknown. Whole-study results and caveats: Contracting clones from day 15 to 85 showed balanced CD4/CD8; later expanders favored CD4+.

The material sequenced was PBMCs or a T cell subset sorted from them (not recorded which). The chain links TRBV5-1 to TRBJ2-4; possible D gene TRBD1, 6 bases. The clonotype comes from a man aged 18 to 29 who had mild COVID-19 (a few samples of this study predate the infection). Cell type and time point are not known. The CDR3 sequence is CASSLPLEGVAKNIQYF. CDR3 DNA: TGCGCCAGCAGCTTGCCTCTCGAGGGGGTAGCCAAAAACATTCAGTACTTC.